The entry below describes one T cell receptor beta chain. Its antigen is unknown. This record belongs to a study of T-cell memory formation after mild COVID-19. Across the whole study: TCR clusters were mostly confined to one donor each. Study-wide results and limits: While clones contracting from day 15 to 85 were balanced between CD4 and CD8, later expanders leaned CD4+. CD8+ contracting clones occupied EMRA, while CD4+ ones occupied mainly CM and EM.

TCRdb reprocessed the 5' RACE reads via MiXCR and lists one record per CDR3 protein. This table has about half a million distinct CDR3 sequences, about 18% appearing once. This CDR3 has 13 amino acids. The germline gives CDR1 SQVTM, CDR2 ANQGSEA. V lost 0 bases to trimming and J lost 7 bases; unmatched junction nucleotides: 5. This receptor was obtained from an adult woman who had mild COVID-19 (a few samples of this study predate the infection). Cell type and time point are not known. V is TRBV29-1 and J is TRBJ1-2; 7 bases fit TRBD1. Sequenced sample: PBMCs or a T cell subset sorted from them (not recorded which). The CDR3 DNA follows: TGCAGCGTTGAAGAAACAACAGGGGCTGGCTACACCTTC. Its protein product is CSVEETTGAGYTF.